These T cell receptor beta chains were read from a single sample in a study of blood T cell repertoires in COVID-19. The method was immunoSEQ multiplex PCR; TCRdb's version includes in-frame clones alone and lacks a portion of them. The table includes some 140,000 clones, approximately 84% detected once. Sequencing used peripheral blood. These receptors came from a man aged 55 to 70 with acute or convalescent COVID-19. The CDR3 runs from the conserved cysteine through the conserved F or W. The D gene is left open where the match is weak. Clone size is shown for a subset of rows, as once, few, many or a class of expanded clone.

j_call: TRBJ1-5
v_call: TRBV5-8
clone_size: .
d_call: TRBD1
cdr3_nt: TGTGCCAGCAGCCTCGACAGGGTGGGGAATCAGCCCCAGCATTTT
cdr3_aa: CASSLDRVGNQPQHF

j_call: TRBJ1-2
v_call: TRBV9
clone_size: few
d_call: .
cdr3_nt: TGTGCCAGCAGCGGACGACAGGATGGCTACACCTTC
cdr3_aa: CASSGRQDGYTF

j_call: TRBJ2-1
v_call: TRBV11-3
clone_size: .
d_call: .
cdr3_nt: TGTGCCAGCAGCCCCCTTAGAACAGGAGAGCAGTTCTTC
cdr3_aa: CASSPLRTGEQFF

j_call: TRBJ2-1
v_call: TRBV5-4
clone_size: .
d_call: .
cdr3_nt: TGTGCCAGCAGCTTGACAGGCGATGAGCAGTTCTTC
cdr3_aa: CASSLTGDEQFF

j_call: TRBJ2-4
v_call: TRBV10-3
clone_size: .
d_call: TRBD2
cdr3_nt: TGTGCCATCAGTGGGACTAGCGGGAGAGGGGAAAACATTCAGTACTTC
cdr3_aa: CAISGTSGRGENIQYF

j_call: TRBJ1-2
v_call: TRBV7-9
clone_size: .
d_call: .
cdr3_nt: TGTGCCAGCAGCTCTCCTCGGAACAGGGTCGGCTATGGCTACACCTTC
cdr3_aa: CASSSPRNRVGYGYTF

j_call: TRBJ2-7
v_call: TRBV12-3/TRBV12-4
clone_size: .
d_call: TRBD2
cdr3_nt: TGTGCCAGAAACAGCGGGAGGTTATACGAGCAGTACTTC
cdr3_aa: CARNSGRLYEQYF

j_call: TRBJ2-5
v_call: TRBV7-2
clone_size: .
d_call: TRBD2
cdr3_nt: TGTGCCAGCAGACGGACCGGGACTAGCGATTGGGGGACCCAGTACTTC
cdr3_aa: CASRRTGTSDWGTQYF

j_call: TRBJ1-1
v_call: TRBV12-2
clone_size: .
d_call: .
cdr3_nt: TGTGCAAGTCGCGTGGAGATTTTGGCTTTGTACACTGAAGCTTTCTTT
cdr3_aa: CASRVEILALYTEAFF

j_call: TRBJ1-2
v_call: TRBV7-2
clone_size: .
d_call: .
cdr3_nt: TGTGCCAGCAGCTCCCCATACAGGGAAGGCGGCTACACCTTC
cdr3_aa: CASSSPYREGGYTF

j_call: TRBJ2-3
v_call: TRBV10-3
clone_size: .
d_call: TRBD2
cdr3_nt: TGTGCCATCAGTGGTGGGACTAGCGGGGGGGCAGTAGATACGCAGTATTTT
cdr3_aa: CAISGGTSGGAVDTQYF

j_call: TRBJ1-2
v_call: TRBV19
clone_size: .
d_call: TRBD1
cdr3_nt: TGTGCCAGTAGTCAACAGGGGGCCCTTGGCTACACCTTC
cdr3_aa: CASSQQGALGYTF

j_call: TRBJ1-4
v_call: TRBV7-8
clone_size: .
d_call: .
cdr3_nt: TGTGCCAGCAGTCCTCAGTTAACTAATGAAAAACTGTTTTTT
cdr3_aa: CASSPQLTNEKLFF

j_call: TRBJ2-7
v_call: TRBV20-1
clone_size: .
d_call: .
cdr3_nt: TGCAGTGCTACCGAGAACTACGAGCAGTACTTC
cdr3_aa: CSATENYEQYF

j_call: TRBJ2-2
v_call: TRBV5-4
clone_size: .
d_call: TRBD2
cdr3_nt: TGTGCCAGCAGCACCCGGACTAGCGCTTATACCGGGGAGCTGTTTTTT
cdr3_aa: CASSTRTSAYTGELFF

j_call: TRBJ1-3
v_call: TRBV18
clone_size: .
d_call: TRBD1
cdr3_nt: TGTGCCAGCTCACAACCGGGACAGGGGGGCCTGAACTCTGGAAACACCATATATTTT
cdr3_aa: CASSQPGQGGLNSGNTIYF

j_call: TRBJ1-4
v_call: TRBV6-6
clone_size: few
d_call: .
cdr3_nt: TGTGCCAGCAGTGCCGGGATTCTCGGGGAAAAACTGTTTTTT
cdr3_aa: CASSAGILGEKLFF

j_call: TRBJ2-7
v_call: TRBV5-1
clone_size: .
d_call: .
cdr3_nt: TGCGCCAGCAGCCCTGGACATAGCTCCTACGAGCAGTACTTC
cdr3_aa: CASSPGHSSYEQYF

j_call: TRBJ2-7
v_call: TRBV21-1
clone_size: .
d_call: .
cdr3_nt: TGTGCCAGCAGCGGGGACAGGGGATTCCGGGAGCAGTACTTC
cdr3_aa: CASSGDRGFREQYF

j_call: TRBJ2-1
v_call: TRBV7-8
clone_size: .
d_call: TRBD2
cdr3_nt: TGTGCCAGCAGCCAGCTAGCGGGGGTATCCTACAATGAGCAGTTCTTC
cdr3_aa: CASSQLAGVSYNEQFF

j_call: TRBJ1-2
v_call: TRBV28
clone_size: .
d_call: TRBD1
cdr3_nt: TGTGCCAGCGGTCAGGGGGCGCAACCCGATGGCTACACCTTC
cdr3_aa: CASGQGAQPDGYTF

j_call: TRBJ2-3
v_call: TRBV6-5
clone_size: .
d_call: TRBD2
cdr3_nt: TGTGCCAGCAGAGGGACTAGCGGGAGCGATGGTACGCAGTATTTT
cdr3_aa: CASRGTSGSDGTQYF

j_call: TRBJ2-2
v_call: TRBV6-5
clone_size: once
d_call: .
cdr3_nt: TGTGCCAGCAGTTACTCTCTCGCGAACACCGGGGAGCTGTTTTTT
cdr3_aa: CASSYSLANTGELFF

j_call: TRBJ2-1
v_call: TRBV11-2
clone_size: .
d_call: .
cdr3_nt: TGTGCCAGCACCCTCCGGGTCAGCCACGGTGAGCAGTTCTTC
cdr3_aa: CASTLRVSHGEQFF

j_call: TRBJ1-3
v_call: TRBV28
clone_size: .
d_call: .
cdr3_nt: TGTGCCAGCAGTTTATTAGTAGGTGGGGGGGACGCCTCTGGAAACACCATATATTTT
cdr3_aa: CASSLLVGGGDASGNTIYF

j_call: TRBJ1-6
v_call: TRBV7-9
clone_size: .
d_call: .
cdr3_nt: TGTGCCAGCAGTCCGAGCTCCTATAATTCACCCCTCCACTTT
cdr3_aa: CASSPSSYNSPLHF

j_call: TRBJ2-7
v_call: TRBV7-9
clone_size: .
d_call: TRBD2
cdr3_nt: TGTGCCAGCAGCAGCGGGACTAGCGGGAGGTACGAGCAGTACTTC
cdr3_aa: CASSSGTSGRYEQYF

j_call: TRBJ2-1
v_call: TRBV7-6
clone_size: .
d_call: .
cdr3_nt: TGTGCCAGCAGCTTAGCACCAGGGCCGACCTACAATGAGCAGTTCTTC
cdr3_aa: CASSLAPGPTYNEQFF

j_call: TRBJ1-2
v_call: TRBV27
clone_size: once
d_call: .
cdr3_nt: TGTGCCAGCAGTTTATCCGGAGCTAACTATGGCTACACCTTC
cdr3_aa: CASSLSGANYGYTF

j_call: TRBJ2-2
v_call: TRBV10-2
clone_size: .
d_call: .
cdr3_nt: TGCGCCAGCAGCACCCTAGGGGCCGGGGAGCTGTTTTTT
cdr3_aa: CASSTLGAGELFF

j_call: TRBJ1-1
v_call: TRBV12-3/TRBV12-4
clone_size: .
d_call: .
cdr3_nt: TGTGCCAGCAGTTTAGCGAGGCGACGAGAAGCTTTCTTT
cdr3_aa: CASSLARRREAFF

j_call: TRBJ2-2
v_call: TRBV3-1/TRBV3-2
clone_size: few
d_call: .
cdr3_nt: TGTGCCAGCAGCCGAGTCGGGGGAACCGGGGAGCTGTTTTTT
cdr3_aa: CASSRVGGTGELFF

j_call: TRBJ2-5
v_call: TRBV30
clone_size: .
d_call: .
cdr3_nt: TGTGCCTGGACCTACATGGGGCCAGAGACCCAGTACTTC
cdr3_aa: CAWTYMGPETQYF

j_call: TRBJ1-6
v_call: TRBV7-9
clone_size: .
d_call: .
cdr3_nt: TGTGCCAGCAGGAAAACAGGGCCTCATTCACCCCTCCACTTT
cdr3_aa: CASRKTGPHSPLHF

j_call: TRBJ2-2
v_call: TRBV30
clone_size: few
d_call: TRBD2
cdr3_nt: TGTGCCTGGAGTGGACTAGCGGGAGCCAACACCGGGGAGCTGTTTTTT
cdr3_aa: CAWSGLAGANTGELFF

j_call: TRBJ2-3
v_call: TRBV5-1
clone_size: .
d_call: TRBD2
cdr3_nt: TGCGCCAGCAGCTTGGGGCCCGGGAGGACCACAGATACGCAGTATTTT
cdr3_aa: CASSLGPGRTTDTQYF

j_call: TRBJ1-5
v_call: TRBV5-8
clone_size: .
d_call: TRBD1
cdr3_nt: TGTGCCAGCAAAGACAGGGGCGAAAGCAATCAGCCCCAGCATTTT
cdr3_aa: CASKDRGESNQPQHF

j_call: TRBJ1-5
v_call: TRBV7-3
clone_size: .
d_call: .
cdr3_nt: TGTGCCAGCAGCCAAGGGGTGGGTCAGCCCCAGCATTTT
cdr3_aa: CASSQGVGQPQHF

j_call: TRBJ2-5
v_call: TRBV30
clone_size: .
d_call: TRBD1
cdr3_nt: TGTGCCTGGAGTGTAACCGGGACAGGGGAAGAGACCCAGTACTTC
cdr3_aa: CAWSVTGTGEETQYF

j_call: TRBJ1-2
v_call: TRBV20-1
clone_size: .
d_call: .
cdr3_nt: TGCAGTGCTTGGCAGATCTATGGCTACACCTTC
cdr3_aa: CSAWQIYGYTF

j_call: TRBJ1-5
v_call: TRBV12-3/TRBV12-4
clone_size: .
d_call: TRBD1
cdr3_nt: TGTGCCAGCAGTCTTAACAGGGGGCCCCAGCATTTT
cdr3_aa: CASSLNRGPQHF

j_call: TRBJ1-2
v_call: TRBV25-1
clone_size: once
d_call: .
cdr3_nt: TGTGCCAGTGGAGGTGGGAACTATGGCTACACCTTC
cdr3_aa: CASGGGNYGYTF

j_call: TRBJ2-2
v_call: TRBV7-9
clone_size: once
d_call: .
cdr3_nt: TGTGCCAGCAGCTTCTGGCCTAACACCGGGGAGCTGTTTTTT
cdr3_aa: CASSFWPNTGELFF

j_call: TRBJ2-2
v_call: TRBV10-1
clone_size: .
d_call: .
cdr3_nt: TGCGCCAGCAGTTTGGTTGGAGGCACCGGGGAGCTGTTTTTT
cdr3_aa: CASSLVGGTGELFF

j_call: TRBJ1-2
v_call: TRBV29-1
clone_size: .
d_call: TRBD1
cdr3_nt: TGCAGCGTTGACCCTCAGGGGGCCTATGGCTACACCTTC
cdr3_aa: CSVDPQGAYGYTF

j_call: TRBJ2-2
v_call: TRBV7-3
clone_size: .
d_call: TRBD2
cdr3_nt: TGTGCCAGCAGCCAGGCCGGGACTAGCCTCACCGGGGAGCTGTTTTTT
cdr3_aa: CASSQAGTSLTGELFF